This T cell receptor (beta chain) was sequenced for a study of T cells in Graves' hyperthyroidism and ophthalmopathy. As to this clonotype: Its specificity is not known.

Findings and caveats of the study: Most clonotypes expanded in thyroid above 0.001 were likewise present in blood. A model of 13 V-J features distinguished ophthalmopathy from stable hyperthyroidism.

Amplification yielded TCR beta CDR3 regions, with RNA transcripts as the source. First-round RT-PCR with HTBI primers amplified the TCR CDR3 region. One entry per CDR3 protein results from TCRdb running MiXCR on the multiplex PCR reads. This table holds about 580,000 distinct CDR3 sequences, around 45% found once. The CDR3 is made up of 13 amino acids. V was clipped by 10 bases and J by 1 base, with 11 bases between them. Germline CDR1 reads LNHDA; CDR2 reads SQIVND (reference sequence). Absent ophthalmopathy progression within 18 months defined stable Graves' hyperthyroidism. It was uncontrolled infection, other autoimmune disease, pregnancy or lactation that excluded patients.

The sample consisted of peripheral blood or thyroid tissue (not recorded which). The rearrangement uses TRBV19 and TRBJ2-1; TRBD2 is a possible D gene (5 bases). This TCR derives from a woman between 18 and 29 years old with Graves' hyperthyroidism. This CDR3 is CATLDSSYNEQFF. The CDR3 nucleotides read TGTGCCACCCTGGACTCTTCCTACAATGAGCAGTTCTTC.